The 28 T cell receptor beta chains presented below share a single source sample, sequenced in a study of T cells in localized non-small cell lung cancer. Profiled with immunoSEQ multiplex PCR; TCRdb holds only in-frame clones, not every one. The profile covers roughly 30,000 clones, with more than 75% appearing a single time and over 10% taken by the ten largest. The specimen was peripheral blood, collected before any cancer treatment. These receptors all come from a female donor older than 55 with stage III squamous cell lung carcinoma.

J is TRBJ2-1 and V is TRBV19; a possible D gene is TRBD1 (5 bases). Germline loops: CDR1 LNHDA, CDR2 SQIVND (reference sequence). The CDR3 extends over 16 amino acids. The V and J ends lost 1 base and 0 bases respectively, with 10 bases between them. CDR3 loop: CASSIGGLGSYNEQFF. CDR3 bases: TGTGCCAGTAGTATAGGGGGCTTAGGCTCCTACAATGAGCAGTTCTTC.

The CDR3 protein is CASSSPMNTEAFF. The CDR3 DNA reads as TGTGCCAGCAGTTCCCCGATGAACACTGAAGCTTTCTTT. This chain joins TRBV6-5 and TRBJ1-1; the D is unclear. The CDR3 spans 13 residues. From germline, CDR1 is MNHEY and CDR2 SVGAGI. V was cut by 4 bases and J by 0 bases, with 6 bases left in between.

V gene TRBV11-1 combines with J gene TRBJ2-1, with D possibly being TRBD1 (6 bases). This CDR3 has 14 amino acids. Germline assignment: CDR1 SGHAT and CDR2 FQDESV (reference sequence). The ends were cut back, 3 bases at V and 4 bases at J, with 10 bases in the middle. The CDR3: CASSFRQGYNEQFF. The CDR3 nucleotides are TGTGCCAGCAGCTTTAGGCAGGGGTACAATGAGCAGTTCTTC. Combining the CDR3 with reference TRBV11-1 and TRBJ2-1 gives the whole variable domain EAEVAQSPRYKITEKSQAVAFWCDPISGHATLYWYRQILGQGPELLVQFQDESVVDDSQLPKDRFSAERLKGVDSTLKIQPAELGDSAMYLCASSFRQGYNEQFFGPGTRLTVL.

The chain combines TRBV7-8 with TRBJ2-3; 11 bases are shared with TRBD2. Unmatched junction bases numbered 6, after V lost 5 bases and J lost 2 bases. The CDR3 contains 16 residues. The germline V gene has CDR1 SGHVS and CDR2 FQNEAQ. The DNA for the CDR3 is TGTGCCAGCAGCGCAAGGACTAGCGGGCTCACAGATACGCAGTATTTT. Its protein is CASSARTSGLTDTQYF.

This chain joins TRBV30 and TRBJ2-3, with D unresolved. CDR3 length equals 10 residues. Per germline, CDR1 GTSNPN and CDR2 SVGIG (reference sequence). Between the trimmed V and J ends, which lost 1 base and 8 bases, there was a span of 4 bases. CDR3 sequence reads: CAWSDVTQYF. The CDR3 DNA sequence: TGTGCCTGGAGTGACGTTACGCAGTATTTT.

J is TRBJ1-5 and V is TRBV15; possible D gene TRBD1, 6 bases. Germline V gives CDR1 LNHNV, CDR2 YYDKDF (reference sequence). This CDR3 is 15 amino acids long. Trimming shortened V by 1 base and J by 11 bases, and 18 bases separated the two germline ends. The chain's CDR3 is CATSRAGTPPSAQHF. The DNA for the CDR3 is TGTGCCACCAGCAGAGCCGGGACACCCCCTTCTGCCCAGCATTTT.

The V gene is TRBV7-6, the J gene TRBJ2-3; D gene ambiguous. Trimming left V 4 bases short and J 2 bases short, with 7 bases between. The CDR3 consists of 13 residues. Germline values: CDR1 SGHVS, CDR2 FNYEAQ. CDR3 residues: CASSYTHTDTQYF. DNA of the CDR3: TGTGCCAGCAGCTACACGCACACAGATACGCAGTATTTT.

This rearrangement joins TRBV5-1 to TRBJ2-5; D tentatively reads TRBD1 or TRBD2 (5 bases each). From germline, CDR1 is SGHRS and CDR2 YFSETQ. Deletions cut 0 bases from V and 3 bases from J, with 6 bases between. This CDR3 is built from 13 residues. In DNA form, the CDR3 reads TGCGCCAGCAGCTTGGGAGGGGAAGAGACCCAGTACTTC. Translating gives CASSLGGEETQYF. The variable domain in full, completed from reference TRBV5-1 and TRBJ2-5, reads KAGVTQTPRYLIKTRGQQVTLSCSPISGHRSVSWYQQTPGQGLQFLFEYFSETQRNKGNFPGRFSGRQFSNSRSEMNVSTLELGDSALYLCASSLGGEETQYFGPGTRLLVL.

This sequence joins TRBV7-3 and TRBJ2-3, with a tentative D call TRBD2 (6 bases). The V gene lost 0 bases and the J gene lost 5 bases, with 9 bases spanning the gap. This CDR3 region has 14 residues. The V gene's germline CDR1 is SGHTA and CDR2 FQGTGA. The CDR3 DNA reads as TGTGCCAGCAGCTTAACGGCCGGGGGAGATACGCAGTATTTT. As protein: CASSLTAGGDTQYF.

The rearrangement joins TRBV7-3 to TRBJ1-3, with 8 bases that match TRBD1. V lost 4 bases to trimming and J lost 4 bases; unmatched junction nucleotides: 9. The CDR3 loop spans 16 amino acids. Germline CDR1 and CDR2: SGHTA and FQGTGA. In nucleotides, the CDR3 is TGTGCCAGCAGCTCGTCAGGGGGCGCGGGCGGAAACACCATATATTTT. Protein: CASSSSGGAGGNTIYF.

The V and J genes are TRBV20-1 and TRBJ1-4; perhaps TRBD1 as D (6 bases). From germline, CDR1 is DFQATT and CDR2 SNEGSKA (reference sequence). The CDR3 is made up of 11 amino acids. Trimming stripped 5 bases from V and 11 bases from J, with 12 bases between. CDR3 coding DNA: TGCAGTGCTGAGGGGGAAGGGAAACTGTTTTTT. This sequence encodes CSAEGEGKLFF.

The chain employs TRBV6-5 and TRBJ2-5; tentative D call: TRBD1 (5 bases). This CDR3 is 13 amino acids long. CDR1 and CDR2 from the germline V gene are MNHEY and SVGAGI. V was pared by 7 bases and J by 1 base, with 10 bases between. The DNA of the CDR3 is TGTGCCAGCAACAGACAGCCCCAAGAGACCCAGTACTTC. It translates to CASNRQPQETQYF.

The CDR3 bases are TGTGCCAGCAGTTACACGTCGACAGGGGGTGAGACCCAGTACTTC. This translates into CASSYTSTGGETQYF. V usage is TRBV6-6 and J usage is TRBJ2-5; 9 bases agree with TRBD1. The CDR3 sequence is 15 residues long. J gave up 5 bases and V 2 bases, and 6 bases lay outside the gene matches. CDR1 and CDR2 from the germline V gene are MNHNY and SVGAGI (reference sequence).

This clone was picked up one time. The chain is built from TRBV28 and TRBJ2-3, with D tentatively TRBD1 or TRBD2 (5 bases each). The CDR3 spans 15 residues. V was clipped by 4 bases and J by 14 bases, with 25 bases between them. Germline-derived CDR1 and CDR2 are MDHEN and SYDVKM. CDR3 DNA sequence: TGTGCCAGCAGTTCTCCCTACATCGGGACCCTTTACCGGTATTTT. This gives the protein CASSSPYIGTLYRYF.

The chain couples TRBV28 to TRBJ1-2; no definite D call. Germline lookup yields CDR1 MDHEN and CDR2 SYDVKM. Trimming took off 5 bases at V and 1 base at J, with 8 bases between the two ends. The CDR3 has 13 residues. The CDR3 sequence is CASSPMNNYGYTF. The CDR3 nucleotides are TGTGCCAGCAGTCCCATGAATAACTATGGCTACACCTTC.

The V call is TRBV7-2, the J call TRBJ2-7; 9 bases map to TRBD2. The V gene end was trimmed by 0 bases and the J gene end by 3 bases; junction bases not matched to a gene: 0. CDR3 length: 14 amino acids. Germline V gene sequence: CDR1 SGHTA, CDR2 FQGNSA. The CDR3 DNA follows: TGTGCCAGCAGCTTAGCAGCGGGGGGCTACGAGCAGTACTTC. Its protein is CASSLAAGGYEQYF.

By sample share, this clone is medium-sized. CDR3 sequence: CASRLAGAGANVLTF. CDR3 in DNA: TGTGCCAGCAGGCTAGCGGGAGCTGGGGCCAACGTCCTGACTTTC. The rearrangement uses TRBV6-1 and TRBJ2-6; 10 nucleotides match TRBD2. The CDR3 consists of 15 residues. Germline V gives CDR1 MNHNS, CDR2 SASEGT. The trim removed 6 bases at V and 2 bases at J, leaving 1 base unmatched.

The genes are TRBV13 and TRBJ1-4, with D hard to call. The CDR3 runs to 16 residues. V was shortened by 1 base and J by 10 bases, with 19 bases between the two germline ends. CDR1 and CDR2 from the germline V gene are PRHDT and FYEKMQ (reference sequence). In DNA form, the CDR3 reads TGTGCCAGCAGCTTAGAGGGCGCTACCAGAGAAGGAAAACTGTTTTTT. Encoded protein: CASSLEGATREGKLFF.

The chain uses TRBV15 and TRBJ1-2; 11 bases are shared with TRBD1. CDR3 length: 17 amino acids. After removal of 3 bases from V and 7 bases from J, the junction contained 13 bases not matched to a gene. The germline V gene has CDR1 LNHNV and CDR2 YYDKDF (reference sequence). The CDR3: CATSRDITGTGGGGYTF. In DNA form, the CDR3 reads TGTGCCACCAGCAGGGACATTACCGGGACAGGGGGTGGTGGCTACACCTTC.

V and J are TRBV6-1 and TRBJ1-6; D unclear. Trimming took 3 bases from V and 6 from J, leaving 15 bases between them. Germline lookup yields CDR1 MNHNS and CDR2 SASEGT. The CDR3 extends over 16 amino acids. The CDR3 region has the DNA TGTGCCAGCAGTGATAGATGGGCAGGTCGTAATTCACCCCTCCACTTT. Amino acids: CASSDRWAGRNSPLHF.

The chain has TRBV10-3 and TRBJ2-3, with 7 nucleotides matching TRBD2. This CDR3 contains 14 residues. Trimming removed 7 bases from V and 0 bases from J; junction bases left unmatched: 4. Germline V gene data show CDR1 as ENHRY and CDR2 as SYGVKD. The CDR3 DNA follows: TGTGCCATCAAGCTAGCGGCTAGCACAGATACGCAGTATTTT. As protein: CAIKLAASTDTQYF.

The chain is built from TRBV9 and TRBJ2-5; 10 bases are shared with TRBD2. V shed 6 bases and J 5 bases; nucleotides not matched to a gene: 10. This CDR3 is built from 15 residues. Germline V gene data show CDR1 as SGDLS and CDR2 as YYNGEE. The CDR3 is CASNRGSGGPETQYF. In nucleotides, the CDR3 is TGTGCCAGCAATCGGGGTAGCGGGGGGCCCGAGACCCAGTACTTC. The full variable domain, its missing parts supplied by reference TRBV9 and TRBJ2-5, is DSGVTQTPKHLITATGQRVTLRCSPRSGDLSVYWYQQSLDQGLQFLIQYYNGEERAKGNILERFSAQQFPDLHSELNLSSLELGDSALYFCASNRGSGGPETQYFGPGTRLLVL.

V usage is TRBV5-1 and J usage is TRBJ2-2; D is uncertain. CDR1 is SGHRS and CDR2 is YFSETQ in the germline V gene. The CDR3 has 14 residues. V gave up 0 bases and J gave up 3 bases, with 6 bases separating them. The CDR3 protein is CASSLGPDTGELFF. In nucleotides, the CDR3 is TGCGCCAGCAGCTTGGGCCCGGACACCGGGGAGCTGTTTTTT.

CDR3 DNA sequence: TGCGCCAGCAGCCAAAAAGCGTCAGGGGGCTACACCTTC. Its protein is CASSQKASGGYTF. The chain is built from TRBV4-3 and TRBJ1-2, with TRBD1 as a possible D gene (5 bases). The V gene's germline CDR1 is LGHNA and CDR2 YSLEER. Trimming took off 2 bases at V and 8 bases at J, with 12 bases between the two ends. This CDR3 region has 13 residues.

The chain is built from TRBV15 and TRBJ1-6; 9 nucleotides line up with TRBD1. CDR1 and CDR2 (germline): LNHNV, YYDKDF (reference sequence). V trimming: 0 bases; J trimming: 10 bases; junction bases outside the gene matches: 7. The CDR3 is 16 amino acids. DNA of the CDR3: TGTGCCACCAGCAGAGAGACCGGGACAGGGAACTCACCCCTCCACTTT. This encodes CATSRETGTGNSPLHF.

The chain has TRBV5-1 and TRBJ2-6; D possibly matches TRBD1 or TRBD2 (5 bases each). Between the trimmed V and J ends, which lost 5 bases and 1 base, there was a span of 13 bases. CDR3 length: 16 residues. Germline CDR1 is SGHRS and CDR2 is YFSETQ. The CDR3: CASRRGAESGANVLTF. The CDR3 DNA follows: TGCGCCAGCAGGAGGGGCGCCGAGTCTGGGGCCAACGTCCTGACTTTC.

The chain links TRBV9 to TRBJ1-2, with TRBD1 as a possible D gene (6 bases). CDR3 size: 15 residues. Trimming took 0 bases from V and 6 from J, leaving 15 bases between them. Per the germline V gene, CDR1 is SGDLS and CDR2 is YYNGEE. CDR3 loop: CASSVEGHVLDGYTF. The DNA of the CDR3 is TGTGCCAGCAGCGTAGAGGGACACGTTCTCGATGGCTACACCTTC.

The chain employs TRBV10-2 and TRBJ2-7; 12 bases are a match to TRBD2. Germline CDR1 is WSHSY and CDR2 is SAAADI. With V trimmed by 5 bases and J by 2 bases, 7 bases remained unmatched. The CDR3 has 16 residues. CDR3 in amino acids: CASSLLRTSGTYEQYF. In DNA, the CDR3 is TGCGCCAGCAGTCTTCTCAGGACTAGCGGGACCTACGAGCAGTACTTC.